One sample yielded the 8 T cell receptor beta chains listed below, sequenced in a study of blood T cell repertoires in COVID-19. TCRdb keeps only in-frame clones here, not all; method: immunoSEQ multiplex PCR. The top ten hold roughly a third of the sample, which has some 25,000 clones, roughly 94% seen once. Sequences were obtained from peripheral blood. The receptors come from a man aged 70-80 years with active COVID-19.

This sequence joins TRBV15 and TRBJ2-5; 9 bases map to TRBD2. This CDR3 contains 16 residues. The V segment lost 5 bases and the J segment 5 bases; nucleotides outside the gene matches: 12. Germline V gene sequence: CDR1 LNHNV, CDR2 YYDKDF (reference sequence). CDR3 residues: CATSLALAGPAETQYF. The DNA for the CDR3 is TGTGCCACCAGCCTGGCACTAGCGGGTCCCGCGGAGACCCAGTACTTC.

The J gene is TRBJ1-5, the V gene TRBV2; 10 bases agree with TRBD1. This CDR3 has 15 residues. V dropped 7 bases and J dropped 2; count of bases not matched to a gene: 5. Germline CDR1 is SNHLY and CDR2 is FYNNEI. The CDR3 sequence: CASNGDRGGNQPQHF. The CDR3 DNA sequence: TGTGCCAGCAACGGGGACAGGGGTGGCAATCAGCCCCAGCATTTT. The full variable domain, its missing parts supplied by reference TRBV2 and TRBJ1-5, is EPEVTQTPSHQVTQMGQEVILRCVPISNHLYFYWYRQILGQKVEFLVSFYNNEISEKSEIFDDQFSVERPDGSNFTLKIRSTKLEDSAMYFCASNGDRGGNQPQHFGDGTRLSIL.

This clone came up once. The CDR3: CASSFRGNRNEQFF. CDR3 sequence (DNA): TGTGCCAGCAGCTTTCGCGGGAATAGGAATGAGCAGTTCTTC. The chain joins TRBV11-3 to TRBJ2-1, with D possibly being TRBD2 (6 bases). This CDR3 is 14 amino acids long. Germline V CDR1 and CDR2: SGHNT, YENEEA. Trimming took off 3 bases at V and 7 bases at J, with 13 bases between the two ends.

In this sample, this clone turned up a few times. The rearrangement uses TRBV16 and TRBJ1-6; weak D call: TRBD1 (5 bases). The CDR3 spans 13 residues. Deletions cut 4 bases from V and 9 bases from J, with 10 bases between. The germline V gene has CDR1 KGHSY and CDR2 FQNENV. The CDR3 nucleotides are TGTGCCAGCAGCCGCAAGGGGTTTTCACCCCTCCACTTT. Residues: CASSRKGFSPLHF.

J is TRBJ2-7 and V is TRBV6-2 or TRBV6-3; D remains ambiguous. Deletions cut 2 bases from V and 3 bases from J, with 8 bases between. CDR1 MNHEY and CDR2 SVGEGT come from the germline V gene. The CDR3 is 13 residues long. The CDR3 loop is CASSYVPNYEQYF. CDR3 bases: TGTGCCAGCAGTTACGTCCCAAACTACGAGCAGTACTTC.

This clone was detected only a few times. The chain is built from TRBV11-3 and TRBJ2-7, with 8 bases fitting TRBD1. Germline V gene data show CDR1 as SGHNT and CDR2 as YENEEA. The length of the CDR3 is 15 residues. V lost 5 bases, J lost 3 bases, and 9 bases stayed unmatched. This CDR3 reads CASSDQRQGFYEQYF. CDR3 DNA sequence: TGTGCCAGCAGCGACCAGAGACAGGGGTTCTACGAGCAGTACTTC.

This rearrangement joins TRBV5-1 to TRBJ1-4, with a possible D match to TRBD1 (5 bases). In germline, CDR1 is SGHRS, CDR2 YFSETQ. V was clipped by 4 bases and J by 7 bases, with 14 bases between them. The CDR3 contains 14 residues. DNA of the CDR3: TGCGCCAGCAGCCCTACACAGGTCGCTGAAAAACTGTTTTTT. Protein product: CASSPTQVAEKLFF.

V is TRBV4-3 and J is TRBJ1-3; tentatively, D is TRBD1 (6 bases). The germline V and J ends were trimmed by 8 bases and 0 bases, with 20 bases remaining between them. Germline CDR1 and CDR2: LGHNA and YSLEER. The CDR3 runs to 17 residues. The CDR3 protein is CASATEDRRSSGNTIYF. CDR3 coding DNA: TGCGCCAGCGCAACCGAGGACAGACGGAGCTCTGGAAACACCATATATTTT.